This TCR delta chain was documented in a study of gamma-delta chains in newborns, infants, children. Study-wide background: Microbial exposure reportedly drives polyclonal innate γδ T cell expansion after birth.

This CDR3 is 16 amino acids long. Per the germline V gene, CDR1 is GEAIGNYY and CDR2 is EKD. V lost 0 bases to trimming and J lost 2 bases, with 15 bases between them. A note on this clone: This may come from a read error, since a much larger clone is one base off. Other DNA sequences within the sample encode an identical CDR3.

TCRdb redid clone calling on the reads using CATT. Among about 8,300 delta-chain clones listed, roughly 1.6% were seen once. This clonotype originated in a child who was a newborn, infant or young child, either healthy, febrile or measles-vaccinated (not recorded which). The chain carries TRDV2 and TRDJ1; D is ambiguous. The sample consisted of blood. CDR3 in amino acids: CACDTAGLSRTDKLIF. In nucleotides, the CDR3 is TGTGCCTGTGACACCGCCGGTCTTAGTAGGACCGATAAACTCATCTTT.